A single sample is the source of the 16 T cell receptor beta chains below, sequenced in a study of regulatory T cells in long-lasting Graves disease. Construction of TCR beta libraries relied on iRepertoire HTBI primers and on Arm-PCR targeting CDR3 regions. One entry per CDR3 protein results from TCRdb running MiXCR on the multiplex PCR reads. Seen here are about 420,000 distinct CDR3 sequences, approximately 16% observed once, and the top ten hold around a quarter. Sample time point: newly diagnosed GD, antithyroid drugs for less than 3 months. From RNA extracted from PBMCs, the TCR library was made. These same data were also listed under a study on T cells in Graves' hyperthyroidism and ophthalmopathy.

This specimen consisted of peripheral blood mononuclear cells (PBMCs), obtained at new diagnosis, from a patient treated with antithyroid drugs. These receptor sequences come from a woman between 18 and 29 years old with Graves disease.

This clonotype was seen repeatedly, ten times or more. The chain links TRBV2 to TRBJ1-2; D unresolved. Trimming removed 4 bases from V and 4 bases from J, with 13 bases in between. Looked up from germline, CDR1 is SNHLY and CDR2 is FYNNEI. CDR3 length equals 14 residues. CDR3 region: CASSGANTFYGYTF. CDR3 sequence (DNA): TGTGCCAGCAGTGGAGCTAACACCTTCTATGGCTACACCTTC.

This clonotype has a count of ten or more. The chain uses TRBV11-3 and TRBJ2-7, with a possible D match to TRBD2 (5 bases). V lost 3 bases, J lost 2 bases, and 14 bases lay in between. The germline gives CDR1 SGHNT, CDR2 YENEEA. CDR3 length: 15 amino acids. The CDR3 here is CASSFSARGPYEQYF. In nucleotides, the CDR3 is TGTGCCAGCAGCTTCAGCGCCCGAGGGCCCTACGAGCAGTACTTC.

This clonotype was counted between two and nine times. The chain employs TRBV19 and TRBJ1-5; a weak D match, TRBD1 (5 bases). The V end lost 5 bases, the J end lost 0 bases, and 8 bases lay between the germline ends. CDR3 size: 14 residues. Looked up from germline, CDR1 is LNHDA and CDR2 is SQIVND (reference sequence). The CDR3 coding sequence is TGTGCCAGTAGTGTCGGGACTAGCAATCAGCCCCAGCATTTT. Amino acids: CASSVGTSNQPQHF.

To note about this clonotype: This may be a read error, as it is one base from a much larger clone. The chain couples TRBV13 to TRBJ2-7; 11 bases map to TRBD2. The length of the CDR3 is 17 residues. Germline CDR1 PRHDT, CDR2 FYEKMQ (reference sequence). The CDR3 spells CASSMTRLAGPLYEQDF. The CDR3 nucleotides read TGTGCCAGCAGCATGACAAGACTAGCGGGACCCCTCTACGAGCAGGACTTC.

For the CDR3, the DNA is TGTGCCAGCAGTGGACGTTATTTACTGAGGACTAATGAAAAACTGTTTTTT. Translating gives CASSGRYLLRTNEKLFF. The J gene is TRBJ1-4, the V gene TRBV6-1; D gene uncertain. Per germline, CDR1 MNHNS and CDR2 SASEGT. The V end lost 4 bases, the J end lost 2 bases, and 17 bases lay between the germline ends. The CDR3 loop spans 17 amino acids.

The table lists this clonotype with many counts. This chain links TRBV28 with TRBJ2-7; 13 bases fit TRBD2. Germline trimming cut 4 bases from V and 7 bases from J; bases unmatched to any gene: 10. The CDR3 loop spans 16 amino acids. Per germline, CDR1 MDHEN and CDR2 SYDVKM. CDR3 residues: CASSSLRTSGREEQYF. DNA of the CDR3: TGTGCCAGCAGTTCCCTAAGGACTAGCGGGAGAGAAGAGCAGTACTTC.

This clonotype was observed a few times. This chain connects TRBV12-3 or TRBV12-4 to TRBJ2-3, with D hard to call. The end of the DNA aligns better with TRBJ1-5, so the J call may be wrong. CDR3 size: 16 residues. Here the CDR3 reads CASSPRTSGNTDTQHF. The CDR3 nucleotides are TGTGCCAGCAGTCCGCGGACTAGCGGCAACACAGATACGCAGCATTTT.

This clonotype has a single count. The chain links TRBV10-1 to TRBJ1-4; weak D call: TRBD1 (6 bases). V was pared by 6 bases and J by 5 bases, with 16 bases between. From germline, CDR1 is WNHNN and CDR2 SYGVQD (reference sequence). This CDR3 region has 15 residues. CDR3 region: CASSRGRGQNEKLFF. CDR3 nucleotides: TGCGCCAGCAGCCGAGGTCGCGGACAGAATGAAAAACTGTTTTTT.

Here the CDR3 reads CASSPIFSFGDTEAFF. CDR3 DNA sequence: TGTGCCAGCAGTCCAATCTTCTCTTTCGGGGACACTGAAGCTTTCTTT. The V gene is TRBV6-2 or TRBV6-3, the J gene TRBJ1-1; D remains unclear. CDR3 size: 16 residues. Trimming took off 5 bases at V and 3 bases at J, with 19 bases between the two ends. Germline V CDR1 and CDR2: MNHEY, SVGEGT.

This clonotype was counted ten times or more. The genes are TRBV20-1 and TRBJ2-3; 10 nucleotides line up with TRBD2. Germline V gene lookup returns CDR1 DFQATT and CDR2 SNEGSKA (reference sequence). This CDR3 contains 16 residues. V gave up 5 bases and J gave up 3 bases; unmatched junction bases: 11. CDR3 amino acids: CSAGGGASGRTDTQYF. CDR3 nucleotide sequence: TGCAGTGCTGGGGGTGGGGCTAGCGGGAGAACAGATACGCAGTATTTT.

This clonotype turned up a few times. In nucleotides, the CDR3 is TGTGCCAGCAGCGTCCGGGGGATAAAGGCAGATACGCAGTATTTT. Translating gives CASSVRGIKADTQYF. The chain combines TRBV9 with TRBJ2-3; D perhaps matches TRBD2 (6 bases). The CDR3 length is 15 residues. The V end was cut by 2 bases, the J end by 4 bases, with 14 bases between. Germline V gives CDR1 SGDLS, CDR2 YYNGEE.

The V gene is TRBV25-1, the J gene TRBJ2-3, with D perhaps matching TRBD1 (6 bases). Germline-derived CDR1 and CDR2 are MGHDK and SYGVNS. V was shortened by 6 bases and J by 8 bases, with 12 bases between the two germline ends. The CDR3 is 12 amino acids. The chain's CDR3 is CASSEIGGTQYF. CDR3 sequence (DNA): TGTGCCAGCAGCGAGATAGGGGGTACGCAGTATTTT.

The table lists this clonotype with many counts. The chain links TRBV29-1 to TRBJ1-5; TRBD1 might be the D (5 bases). This CDR3 spans 13 amino acids. In germline, CDR1 is SQVTM, CDR2 ANQGSEA. V shed 7 bases and J shed 3 bases, with 13 bases lying between them. The CDR3 DNA reads as TGCAGCGCCCGAACAGGCAACAATCAGCCCCAGCATTTT. Protein product: CSARTGNNQPQHF. The variable domain in full, with the rest retrieved from reference TRBV29-1 and TRBJ1-5, is SAVISQKPSRDICQRGTSLTIQCQVDSQVTMMFWYRQQPGQSLTLIATANQGSEATYESGFVIDKFPISRPNLTFSTLTVSNMSPEDSSIYLCSARTGNNQPQHFGDGTRLSIL.

A few counts support this clonotype. The chain joins TRBV7-9 to TRBJ1-5, with unresolved D. The ends were cut back, 3 bases at V and 5 bases at J, with 11 bases in the middle. CDR1 and CDR2 from the germline V gene are SEHNR and FQNEAQ (reference sequence). The CDR3 consists of 14 residues. The CDR3 region is CASSLSGFDQPQHF. CDR3 bases: TGTGCCAGCAGCTTGTCAGGCTTTGATCAGCCCCAGCATTTT.

There are many counts of this clonotype. J is TRBJ1-1 and V is TRBV18; D is possibly TRBD1 (5 bases). Germline CDR1 is KGHSH and CDR2 is LQKENI. The CDR3 loop spans 14 amino acids. The V and J ends lost 1 base and 1 base respectively, with 7 bases between them. The CDR3 protein is CASSPRQKNTEAFF. CDR3 in DNA: TGTGCCAGCTCACCACGACAGAAGAACACTGAAGCTTTCTTT.

The rearrangement links TRBV29-1 to TRBJ2-7; D not certain. Germline-derived CDR1 and CDR2 are SQVTM and ANQGSEA. The V end was cut by 7 bases, the J end by 3 bases, with 13 bases between. This CDR3 has 12 amino acids. Here the CDR3 reads CSGSRPNYEQYF. The CDR3 coding sequence is TGCAGCGGAAGTAGACCAAACTACGAGCAGTACTTC.